One and the same sample provided the 26 T cell receptor beta chains below, sequenced in a study of naive and memory T cell subsets. The beta constant-region primer was an equimolar mix of two oligonucleotides covering TRBC1 and TRBC2. Ligated cDNA was amplified by four rounds of PCR with nested alpha and beta constant-region primers and SP2. TCRdb redid the calling of the UMI-ligation and nested PCR reads with MiXCR, one entry per CDR3 protein. This sample has 130,000 or so distinct CDR3 sequences, with just over 35% found just once. Material: central memory CD4+ T cells from blood. All receptors come from a human donor in good health.

The rearrangement uses TRBV23-1 and TRBJ1-1; D is unresolved. TRBV23-1 is noted as an ORF with a role that remains uncertain. This CDR3 contains 14 residues. Trimming pared 1 base from V and 8 bases from J, leaving 14 bases between. The CDR3: CASSQFISSREAFF. As DNA, the CDR3 is TGCGCCAGCAGTCAATTTATTTCATCCCGGGAAGCTTTCTTT.

In this sample, this clonotype turned up a few times. The V call is TRBV7-9, the J call TRBJ2-3; D not certain. Looked up from germline, CDR1 is SEHNR and CDR2 is FQNEAQ (reference sequence). V was clipped by 3 bases and J by 1 base, with 11 bases between them. The CDR3 contains 15 residues. CDR3 amino acids: CASSFFSPGTDTQYF. The CDR3 nucleotides are TGTGCCAGCAGCTTTTTCAGCCCAGGCACAGATACGCAGTATTTT.

The chain employs TRBV9 and TRBJ2-3, with D tentatively TRBD1 (5 bases). The CDR3 is made up of 15 amino acids. Germline CDR1 reads SGDLS; CDR2 reads YYNGEE. V gave up 0 bases and J gave up 8 bases, with 16 bases separating them. DNA for the CDR3: TGTGCCAGCAGCGTAGGACAGACGAACCCCACTACGCAGTATTTT. Its protein product is CASSVGQTNPTTQYF. The full variable domain, completed using reference TRBV9 and TRBJ2-3, is DSGVTQTPKHLITATGQRVTLRCSPRSGDLSVYWYQQSLDQGLQFLIQYYNGEERAKGNILERFSAQQFPDLHSELNLSSLELGDSALYFCASSVGQTNPTTQYFGPGTRLTVL.

There are a few counts of this clonotype. This chain connects TRBV7-9 to TRBJ1-1; the match to TRBD1 covers 7 bases. CDR1 SEHNR and CDR2 FQNEAQ come from the germline V gene (reference sequence). V trimming: 4 bases; J trimming: 8 bases; junction bases outside the gene matches: 7. The CDR3 is 13 amino acids. The DNA for the CDR3 is TGTGCCAGCAGCTCCCGGGACAGTCCCGAAGCTTTCTTT. Encoded protein: CASSSRDSPEAFF.

The chain links TRBV20-1 to TRBJ2-1; D is possibly TRBD2 (6 bases). CDR3 length: 13 amino acids. Germline CDR1 reads DFQATT; CDR2 reads SNEGSKA (reference sequence). The V gene lost 5 bases and the J gene lost 6 bases, with 14 bases spanning the gap. The CDR3 loop is CSAQRVATNEQFF. The DNA of the CDR3 is TGCAGTGCTCAGCGGGTAGCTACCAATGAGCAGTTCTTC.

This clonotype was seen many times. This CDR3 reads CASSLTSGLLLLYEQYF. As DNA, the CDR3 is TGTGCCAGCAGCTTGACTAGCGGCCTCCTTCTTCTCTACGAGCAGTACTTC. The genes are TRBV11-2 and TRBJ2-7; 9 nucleotides agree with TRBD2. Germline V gene lookup returns CDR1 SGHAT and CDR2 FQNNGV. This CDR3 contains 17 residues. V lost 3 bases, J lost 3 bases, and 12 bases stayed unmatched.

CDR3 protein: CASSQGQKNIQYF. CDR3 bases: TGTGCCAGCAGCCAGGGGCAGAAAAACATTCAGTACTTC. The rearrangement links TRBV3-1 to TRBJ2-4; TRBD1 might be the D (5 bases). Germline V lookup: CDR1 LGHDT, CDR2 YNNKEL (reference sequence). Trimming shortened V by 3 bases and J by 4 bases, and 7 bases separated the two germline ends. The CDR3 has 13 amino acids.

This clonotype was seen more than once but under ten times. The gene calls are TRBV7-8 and TRBJ2-4; TRBD2 matches at 13 bases. This CDR3 spans 19 amino acids. Germline V gene lookup returns CDR1 SGHVS and CDR2 FQNEAQ. Trimming took 6 bases from V and 1 from J; bases not matched to a gene: 12. The CDR3 DNA reads TGTGCCAGCAGTTCCGTAACTAGCGGGAGGGGGGTGGCCAAAAACATTCAGTACTTC. Its protein is CASSSVTSGRGVAKNIQYF.

The chain links TRBV12-3 or TRBV12-4 to TRBJ2-7, with D tentatively TRBD1 or TRBD2 (5 bases each). V was cut by 6 bases and J by 2 bases, with 14 bases left in between. The CDR3 runs to 14 residues. CDR3: CASSPPGRAYEQYF. The CDR3 DNA follows: TGTGCCAGCAGCCCCCCGGGACGGGCCTACGAGCAGTACTTC.

The chain has TRBV28 and TRBJ2-3; D remains unclear. The germline V gene has CDR1 MDHEN and CDR2 SYDVKM. V was trimmed by 6 bases and J by 4 bases, leaving 5 bases between them. The CDR3 runs 11 residues. The CDR3 DNA sequence: TGTGCCAGCAGCCGGCCAGATACGCAGTATTTT. Amino acids: CASSRPDTQYF.

The rearrangement links TRBV20-1 to TRBJ2-3, with a tentative D call TRBD2 (5 bases). There are 12 residues in the CDR3. CDR1 and CDR2 (germline): DFQATT, SNEGSKA (reference sequence). Trimming took off 6 bases at V and 1 base at J, with 8 bases between the two ends. This CDR3 reads CSAGSGTDTQYF. The CDR3 DNA is TGCAGTGCAGGTAGCGGCACAGATACGCAGTATTTT.

The rearrangement uses TRBV7-2 and TRBJ2-5; the match to TRBD1 covers 12 bases. This CDR3 has 15 residues. Germline loops: CDR1 SGHTA, CDR2 FQGNSA. V shed 4 bases, J shed 6 bases, and the junction held 6 bases outside the gene matches. The CDR3 nucleotides read TGTGCCAGCAGCTCGGGACAGGGGGCGTCGAAGACCCAGTACTTC. This codes for CASSSGQGASKTQYF.

The chain couples TRBV18 to TRBJ1-5; 12 bases agree with TRBD1. The CDR3 runs 18 residues. Per the germline V gene, CDR1 is KGHSH and CDR2 is LQKENI. J lost 0 bases, V lost 4 bases, and 7 bases had no gene match. The CDR3 sequence: CASSLSGTGGNSNQPQHF. CDR3 DNA sequence: TGTGCCAGCTCACTCTCCGGGACAGGGGGCAATAGCAATCAGCCCCAGCATTTT. The full variable domain, rest sourced from reference TRBV18 and TRBJ1-5, is NAGVMQNPRHLVRRRGQEARLRCSPMKGHSHVYWYRQLPEEGLKFMVYLQKENIIDESGMPKERFSAEFPKEGPSILRIQQVVRGDSAAYFCASSLSGTGGNSNQPQHFGDGTRLSIL.

At least ten counts were recorded for this clonotype. The chain employs TRBV7-9 and TRBJ2-7, with D possibly TRBD1 on 5 matching bases. Germline V gene sequence: CDR1 SEHNR, CDR2 FQNEAQ (reference sequence). The CDR3 runs to 15 residues. V was trimmed by 4 bases and J by 0 bases, leaving 13 bases between them. In nucleotides, the CDR3 is TGTGCCAGCAGCTCGCTGGTAGGGGTCTCCTACGAGCAGTACTTC. Translation gives CASSSLVGVSYEQYF.

This clonotype was found many times. The CDR3, as DNA: TGTGCCACCAGCAGAGATCCGCAGGGATCTAGGGAAAAACTGTTTTTT. This codes for CATSRDPQGSREKLFF. The rearrangement uses TRBV15 and TRBJ1-4; possibly TRBD1 for D (5 bases). The CDR3 runs to 16 residues. V lost 0 bases and J lost 8, with 16 bases in between. Germline V gene data show CDR1 as LNHNV and CDR2 as YYDKDF (reference sequence).

V is TRBV7-2 and J is TRBJ1-5, with D hard to call. V dropped 5 bases and J dropped 5 bases, with 13 bases sitting between them. This CDR3 has 14 residues. Germline V CDR1 and CDR2: SGHTA, FQGNSA. CDR3 DNA sequence: TGTGCCAGCAGCCATTTACAGCGACATCAGCCCCAGCATTTT. Its protein product is CASSHLQRHQPQHF.

This clonotype was counted between two and nine times. The chain carries TRBV29-1 and TRBJ2-3; D is undetermined. The CDR3 consists of 16 residues. V lost 3 bases to trimming and J lost 4 bases, with 20 bases between them. The germline V gene has CDR1 SQVTM and CDR2 ANQGSEA. The CDR3 loop reads CSVDKGPTKHPDTQYF. For the CDR3, the DNA is TGCAGCGTTGACAAGGGTCCCACAAAGCACCCAGATACGCAGTATTTT.

This clonotype was seen a handful of times. V and J are TRBV3-1 and TRBJ1-1, with D perhaps TRBD1 (6 bases). This CDR3 comprises 13 residues. V lost 4 bases and J 2 bases, leaving 8 bases between the germline ends. Germline lookup yields CDR1 LGHDT and CDR2 YNNKEL (reference sequence). CDR3 amino acids: CASSRTENTEAFF. The CDR3 bases are TGTGCCAGCAGCCGGACAGAAAACACTGAAGCTTTCTTT.

This clonotype was seen more than once but under ten times. V gene TRBV5-5 combines with J gene TRBJ2-4, with D possibly matching TRBD1 (5 bases). V was cut by 4 bases and J by 3 bases, with 17 bases left in between. CDR1 and CDR2 from the germline V gene are SGHKS and YYEKEE (reference sequence). The CDR3 has 16 amino acids. CDR3 amino acids: CASSPKPTVGKNIQYF. In DNA form, the CDR3 reads TGTGCCAGCAGCCCGAAACCGACAGTAGGCAAAAACATTCAGTACTTC.

The chain joins TRBV20-1 to TRBJ2-3; 11 positions agree with TRBD1. CDR3 length: 15 residues. Germline CDR1 DFQATT, CDR2 SNEGSKA (reference sequence). Germline trimming cut 6 bases from V and 2 bases from J; bases unmatched to any gene: 7. CDR3 DNA: TGCAGTGCCCAAGGACAGGGGGCCTACACAGATACGCAGTATTTT. This translates into CSAQGQGAYTDTQYF.

This chain uses TRBV28 with TRBJ1-6, with 8 bases lining up with TRBD1. Unmatched junction bases numbered 8, after V lost 4 bases and J lost 18 bases. Germline V gene data show CDR1 as MDHEN and CDR2 as SYDVKM. The CDR3 runs to 12 residues. CDR3 sequence (DNA): TGTGCCAGCAGTTCGGACAGGGCCGGGCCCCACTTT. Protein: CASSSDRAGPHF.

The table lists this clonotype with a few counts. The gene calls are TRBV9 and TRBJ2-7; a possible D gene is TRBD1 (6 bases). This CDR3 has 14 residues. Trimming cost V 3 bases and J 6 bases, with 16 bases left between them. CDR1 and CDR2 from the germline V gene are SGDLS and YYNGEE. CDR3 amino acids: CASSGGTPRGEQYF. The DNA of the CDR3 is TGTGCCAGCAGCGGGGGGACACCTCGTGGCGAGCAGTACTTC. The whole variable domain, remainder taken from reference TRBV9 and TRBJ2-7, is DSGVTQTPKHLITATGQRVTLRCSPRSGDLSVYWYQQSLDQGLQFLIQYYNGEERAKGNILERFSAQQFPDLHSELNLSSLELGDSALYFCASSGGTPRGEQYFGPGTRLTVT.

This clonotype was found a few times. The V and J genes are TRBV20-1 and TRBJ2-5; 7 nucleotides agree with TRBD1. The CDR3 sequence is 14 residues long. Germline CDR1 reads DFQATT; CDR2 reads SNEGSKA (reference sequence). The V and J ends lost 3 bases and 7 bases, in that order; junction bases with no gene match: 11. The CDR3 region is CSASQTGTAATQYF. Written as DNA, the CDR3 is TGCAGTGCTAGCCAAACCGGGACAGCGGCGACCCAGTACTTC.

This sequence joins TRBV5-4 and TRBJ2-2; 9 bases line up with TRBD1. The CDR3 spans 17 residues. Per the germline V gene, CDR1 is SGHNT and CDR2 is YYREEE (reference sequence). V lost 5 bases and J lost 3; bases outside the gene matches: 11. The CDR3 sequence is CASSPIPGQGDTGELFF. CDR3 DNA sequence: TGTGCCAGCAGTCCCATTCCGGGACAGGGCGACACCGGGGAGCTGTTTTTT.

The chain employs TRBV4-2 and TRBJ1-2; 10 bases map to TRBD1. The CDR3 sequence is 14 residues long. Looked up from germline, CDR1 is LGHNA and CDR2 is YNFKEQ. The ends lost 1 base at V and 6 bases at J; junction bases unmatched: 2. CDR3 sequence: CASSQGDRGHGYTF. The CDR3 DNA follows: TGTGCCAGCAGCCAAGGGGACAGGGGCCATGGCTACACCTTC.

The V call is TRBV12-3 or TRBV12-4, the J call TRBJ1-5; D remains unclear. This CDR3 region has 12 residues. Trimming left V 0 bases short and J 5 bases short, with 2 bases between. The CDR3 loop reads CASSLADQPQHF. The CDR3 nucleotides are TGTGCCAGCAGTTTAGCCGATCAGCCCCAGCATTTT.